This TCR beta chain was captured in a study of blood T cell repertoires in COVID-19. Study-wide context: Sources were T cells, B-cell-depleted T cells, or PBMCs; the material itself was cDNA or gDNA.

Participant age was about 18 to 100 years, and participants resided in 20 to 30 US areas. Which cohort a participant joined came from the clinical history participants gave. CDR3 size: 15 residues. Germline CDR1 and CDR2: SGHTA and FQGTGA. Trimming cost V 3 bases and J 5 bases; bases outside gene matches: 3. Per the original data handling: Researchers report that nucleated cell counts were estimated from reference gene primer amplification. Clones were read by immunoSEQ multiplex PCR, and TCRdb kept only the in-frame ones, dropping some. The V and J calls and clone size come from that table; D and trimming were worked out from the DNA. The sample carries around 340,000 clones, 65% to 90% recorded once.

The chain is built from TRBV7-3 and TRBJ2-1, with 11 positions matching TRBD2. This receptor was taken from a woman aged 40 to 49 with acute COVID-19. Sequencing was carried out using PBMCs or T cells enriched from blood (not recorded which). The CDR3 sequence: CASSFSGGADNEQFF. The CDR3 DNA sequence: TGTGCCAGCAGCTTTAGCGGGGGGGCGGACAATGAGCAGTTCTTC.